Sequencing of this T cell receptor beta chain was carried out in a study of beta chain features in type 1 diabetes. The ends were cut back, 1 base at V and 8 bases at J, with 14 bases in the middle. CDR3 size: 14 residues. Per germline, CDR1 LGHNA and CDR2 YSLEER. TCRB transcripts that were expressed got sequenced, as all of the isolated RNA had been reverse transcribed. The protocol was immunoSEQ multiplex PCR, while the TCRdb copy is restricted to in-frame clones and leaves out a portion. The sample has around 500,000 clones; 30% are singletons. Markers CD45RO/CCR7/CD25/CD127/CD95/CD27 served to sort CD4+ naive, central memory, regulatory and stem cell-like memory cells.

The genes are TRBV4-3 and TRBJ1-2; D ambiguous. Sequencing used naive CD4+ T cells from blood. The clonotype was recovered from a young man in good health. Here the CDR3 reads CASSQASRAGGYTF. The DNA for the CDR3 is TGCGCCAGCAGCCAAGCGAGTCGGGCAGGAGGCTACACCTTC.